This T cell receptor (beta chain) was captured by sequencing in a study of cytomegalovirus exposure and HLA in healthy donors. Each of the donors was a healthy bone marrow donor. Study-wide findings and caveats: Reports indicate that TCR beta sequences accurately predicted the HLA-A and HLA-B alleles of most subjects. Later analysis demonstrated an association between a missense DCLRE1C variant and TCR beta V- and J-gene trimming. The authors confirmed in vitro that a few CMV-associated chains were specific for CMV antigens.

This PCR relied on a set of 60 Vbeta primers and 13 Jbeta primers. The table came from immunoSEQ multiplex PCR; TCRdb's copy has only in-frame clones and leaves some out. The sample shows fewer than 250,000 clones, 65% to 85% of them seen only once. Of note for this clone: Its target is unknown.

The germline CDR1 and CDR2 sequences are MDHEN and SYDVKM. This CDR3 comprises 13 residues. Trimming stripped 6 bases from V and 6 bases from J, with 14 bases between. The source material was PBMCs. This TCR was recovered from a man in his thirties or forties in good health and CMV-seronegative. V and J are TRBV28 and TRBJ1-2, with a possible D match to TRBD1 (5 bases). CDR3 nucleotides: TGTGCCAGCAGCCTACCGGGGGGGGATGGCTACACCTTC. It translates to CASSLPGGDGYTF.